Below, 9 T cell receptor beta chains from the same sample are listed, as sequenced in a study of blood T cell repertoires in COVID-19. Using immunoSEQ multiplex PCR, the repertoire was profiled, and TCRdb retains in-frame clones only, with some absent. The sample contains around 230,000 clones, roughly 84% of which appear only once. Material: peripheral blood. Every receptor here comes from a man aged 35-49 years with acute or convalescent COVID-19.

The V gene is TRBV11-2, the J gene TRBJ1-3, with 8 bases fitting TRBD1. Trimming at V came to 3 bases and at J to 4 bases, leaving 2 bases not matched to a gene. The CDR3 extends over 14 amino acids. CDR1 and CDR2 from the germline V gene are SGHAT and FQNNGV. Here the CDR3 reads CASSLGQEGNTIYF. The CDR3 region has the DNA TGTGCCAGCAGCTTGGGACAGGAGGGAAACACCATATATTTT.

The chain joins TRBV7-2 to TRBJ1-1, with D hard to call. Trimming stripped 0 bases from V and 5 bases from J, with 16 bases between. CDR1 and CDR2 from the germline V gene are SGHTA and FQGNSA. This CDR3 is built from 16 residues. CDR3 loop: CASSLAIGPERTEAFF. CDR3 bases: TGTGCCAGCAGCTTAGCGATAGGGCCCGAGCGGACTGAAGCTTTCTTT.

The chain combines TRBV19 with TRBJ1-5; D may be TRBD1 (5 bases). Germline V lookup: CDR1 LNHDA, CDR2 SQIVND (reference sequence). The CDR3 is 14 residues long. V was trimmed by 0 bases and J by 5 bases, leaving 8 bases between them. CDR3 nucleotides: TGTGCCAGTAGTATAGACCCAGGGCATCAGCCCCAGCATTTT. This translates into CASSIDPGHQPQHF.

The chain couples TRBV3-1 (or the pseudogene TRBV3-2) to TRBJ2-2, with 7 nucleotides matching TRBD1. There are 14 residues in the CDR3. Unmatched junction bases numbered 4, after V lost 5 bases and J lost 4 bases. CDR1 and CDR2 from the germline V gene are LGHDT and YNNKEL (reference sequence). Here the CDR3 DNA reads TGTGCCAGCAGCTCGGGACAGTTCACCGGGGAGCTGTTTTTT. As protein: CASSSGQFTGELFF.

CDR3 in amino acids: CASSLTGDGNQPQHF. The CDR3 nucleotides read TGTGCCAGCTCACTTACAGGGGACGGCAATCAGCCCCAGCATTTT. The chain recombines TRBV18 with TRBJ1-5; 7 nucleotides align to TRBD1. J gave up 2 bases and V 4 bases, and 5 bases lay outside the gene matches. Per germline, CDR1 KGHSH and CDR2 LQKENI. The CDR3 covers 15 residues.

The chain is built from TRBV19 and TRBJ2-7, with 12 bases aligning to TRBD2. The germline V gene encodes CDR1 LNHDA and CDR2 SQIVND (reference sequence). V was clipped by 6 bases and J by 3 bases; unmatched bases: 3. The CDR3 sequence is 14 residues long. CDR3 residues: CASSTSGRYYEQYF. The CDR3 DNA follows: TGTGCCAGTAGCACTAGCGGGAGGTACTACGAGCAGTACTTC.

This clone has more than one count but fewer than ten. The chain couples TRBV5-5 to TRBJ2-7, with 8 bases lining up with TRBD1. With 5 bases clipped from V and 3 bases from J, the junction kept 13 bases outside the gene matches. From germline, CDR1 is SGHKS and CDR2 YYEKEE (reference sequence). The CDR3 covers 16 residues. This chain's CDR3 is CASRLDFRTGSYEQYF. The CDR3 nucleotides are TGTGCCAGCAGACTAGATTTTCGGACAGGGAGCTACGAGCAGTACTTC.

This chain uses TRBV19 with TRBJ2-3; possibly TRBD2 for D (7 bases). The CDR3 sequence is 15 residues long. The germline CDR1 and CDR2 sequences are LNHDA and SQIVND (reference sequence). Trimming stripped 10 bases from V and 2 bases from J, with 19 bases between. The CDR3, as DNA: TGTGCCACACGGTCGGGGGGCGCCGTCACAGATACGCAGTATTTT. Amino acid sequence: CATRSGGAVTDTQYF.

J is TRBJ1-4 and V is TRBV18; D might be TRBD1 (6 bases). This CDR3 comprises 16 residues. Trimming stripped 3 bases from V and 4 bases from J, with 15 bases between. In germline, CDR1 is KGHSH, CDR2 LQKENI. CDR3 region: CASSPTRDMSNEKLFF. The CDR3 DNA is TGTGCCAGCTCACCCACCCGGGACATGAGTAATGAAAAACTGTTTTTT.